The next 16 T cell receptor beta chains were all read from a single sample in a study of cytotoxic CD8 clonotypes in ibrutinib-treated CLL. Here immunoSEQ multiplex PCR was the method, and the copy in TCRdb shows in-frame clones only, minus some. Among 300,000 or so clones, roughly two thirds were seen once, and the ten largest hold around 6.5%. Sequenced material: PBMCs, taken after 36 months of ibrutinib treatment. Source of these receptors: a human donor with chronic lymphocytic leukemia.

This chain connects TRBV7-6 to TRBJ1-1; D possibly corresponds to TRBD1 (6 bases). With 5 bases removed from V and 4 bases from J, the gap between germline ends came to 14 bases. The CDR3 has 14 residues. Germline CDR1 reads SGHVS; CDR2 reads FNYEAQ. For the CDR3, the DNA is TGTGCCAGCAGCCCTTCCGACAGGCCCACTGAAGCTTTCTTT. Protein: CASSPSDRPTEAFF.

This clone was observed a few times. This chain connects TRBV11-3 to TRBJ2-1; TRBD2 aligns across 9 bases. CDR3 length equals 16 residues. Germline values: CDR1 SGHNT, CDR2 YENEEA. Trimming took 5 bases from V and 8 from J; bases not matched to a gene: 13. The CDR3 spells CASSRGIAGGLHEQFF. CDR3 bases: TGTGCCAGCAGCCGAGGAATTGCGGGAGGGCTCCATGAGCAGTTCTTC.

About this clone itself: Additional DNA sequences in this sample encode the identical CDR3. The V call is TRBV7-6, the J call TRBJ2-1, with D unresolved. Germline V gene data show CDR1 as SGHVS and CDR2 as FNYEAQ. The CDR3 is 13 amino acids. V was clipped by 5 bases and J by 3 bases, with 8 bases between them. CDR3 sequence: CASSLGYYNEQFF. The CDR3 nucleotides are TGTGCCAGCAGCCTGGGGTACTACAATGAGCAGTTCTTC.

This clone was counted only a few times. The chain links TRBV20-1 to TRBJ2-1; no definite D call. V was pared by 6 bases and J by 6 bases, with 6 bases between. The CDR3 extends over 10 amino acids. Looked up from germline, CDR1 is DFQATT and CDR2 is SNEGSKA (reference sequence). The DNA of the CDR3 is TGCAGTGCCTACTTCAATGAGCAGTTCTTC. This sequence encodes CSAYFNEQFF.

Only a few counts were recorded for this clone. V usage is TRBV7-9 and J usage is TRBJ1-2; tentatively, D is TRBD1 (5 bases). The CDR3 length is 11 residues. The germline CDR1 and CDR2 sequences are SEHNR and FQNEAQ (reference sequence). Trimming cost V 5 bases and J 7 bases, with 8 bases left between them. DNA for the CDR3: TGTGCCAGCAGCGCTGGGGGTGGCTACACCTTC. This codes for CASSAGGGYTF. Drawing the rest from reference TRBV7-9 and TRBJ1-2, the complete variable domain is DTGVSQNPRHKITKRGQNVTFRCDPISEHNRLYWYRQTLGQGPEFLTYFQNEAQLEKSRLLSDRFSAERPKGSFSTLEIQRTEQGDSAMYLCASSAGGGYTFGSGTRLTVV.

This clone has just a few counts. V usage is TRBV29-1 and J usage is TRBJ2-2; 11 positions agree with TRBD2. The CDR3 totals 15 residues. V shed 4 bases and J 5 bases; nucleotides not matched to a gene: 6. The germline V gene encodes CDR1 SQVTM and CDR2 ANQGSEA. Here the CDR3 DNA reads TGCAGCGTTGTCGATAGCGGGAGGGGGACCGGGGAGCTGTTTTTT. Amino acids: CSVVDSGRGTGELFF.

The chain links TRBV6-6 to TRBJ2-7; D gene uncertain. From germline, CDR1 is MNHNY and CDR2 SVGAGI (reference sequence). V lost 6 bases and J 6 bases, leaving 12 bases between the germline ends. The CDR3 spans 12 residues. CDR3 nucleotide sequence: TGTGCCAGCAGCTTGACCCGGGCCGAGCAGTACTTC. Protein sequence: CASSLTRAEQYF.

This chain uses TRBV20-1 with TRBJ2-7; tentatively, D is TRBD1 (6 bases). Trimming cost V 2 bases and J 7 bases, with 9 bases left between them. Germline lookup yields CDR1 DFQATT and CDR2 SNEGSKA (reference sequence). The CDR3 is 11 residues long. In nucleotides, the CDR3 is TGCAGTGCTAGACAAGGACAGGAGCAGTACTTC. Its translation: CSARQGQEQYF.

The chain links TRBV4-1 to TRBJ2-1, with unresolved D. V shed 1 base and J shed 7 bases, with 5 bases lying between them. There are 12 residues in the CDR3. CDR1 and CDR2 (germline): MGHRA, YSYEKL. CDR3 protein: CASSQVQNEQFF. Here the CDR3 DNA reads TGCGCCAGCAGCCAAGTGCAGAATGAGCAGTTCTTC.

V gene TRBV7-8 combines with J gene TRBJ2-1, with a possible D match to TRBD2 (5 bases). The CDR3 runs to 16 residues. Trimming stripped 0 bases from V and 4 bases from J, with 13 bases between. The V gene's germline CDR1 is SGHVS and CDR2 FQNEAQ. The DNA of the CDR3 is TGTGCCAGCAGCTTAGCGCCCCTCGGAGGTTACAATGAGCAGTTCTTC. Amino acid sequence: CASSLAPLGGYNEQFF.

The table lists this clone with a count of one. The J gene is TRBJ2-2, the V gene TRBV10-3, with 9 bases fitting TRBD2. Losses at the gene ends were 7 bases for V and 7 bases for J; bases not matched to a gene: 4. The germline gives CDR1 ENHRY, CDR2 SYGVKD. The CDR3 runs to 13 residues. CDR3 protein: CAINGLASGELFF. The DNA for the CDR3 is TGTGCCATCAATGGACTAGCGAGCGGGGAGCTGTTTTTT.

V is TRBV19 and J is TRBJ2-3, with 8 positions matching TRBD2. The CDR3 loop spans 16 amino acids. V dropped 4 bases and J dropped 0; count of bases not matched to a gene: 6. Germline values: CDR1 LNHDA, CDR2 SQIVND (reference sequence). CDR3 DNA sequence: TGTGCCAGTAGTAGCCCGGGGGGGCCAAGCACAGATACGCAGTATTTT. It yields the protein CASSSPGGPSTDTQYF.

In its sample, this clone was seen a few times. The rearrangement links TRBV19 to TRBJ2-7, with 9 bases fitting TRBD2. The CDR3 has 18 amino acids. Germline CDR1 and CDR2: LNHDA and SQIVND (reference sequence). V lost 1 base to trimming and J lost 6 bases; unmatched junction nucleotides: 16. The CDR3 sequence is CASSIGRGSGSPRSEQYF. CDR3 coding DNA: TGTGCCAGTAGTATAGGCCGCGGTAGCGGGAGCCCCAGAAGCGAGCAGTACTTC.

V is TRBV5-6 and J is TRBJ1-4; no clear D gene. There are 13 residues in the CDR3. Looked up from germline, CDR1 is SGHDT and CDR2 is YYEEEE. Between the trimmed V and J ends, which lost 2 bases and 5 bases, there was a span of 7 bases. The DNA for the CDR3 is TGTGCCAGCAGCTTCGAGATAAATGAAAAACTGTTTTTT. This gives the protein CASSFEINEKLFF.

The genes are TRBV6-5 and TRBJ2-7; TRBD2 agrees at 8 bases. The CDR3 length is 15 residues. Losses at the gene ends were 2 bases for V and 6 bases for J; bases not matched to a gene: 9. Germline V gene data show CDR1 as MNHEY and CDR2 as SVGAGI. The CDR3: CASSYETSAASEQYF. Written as DNA, the CDR3 is TGTGCCAGCAGTTACGAGACTAGCGCCGCGTCCGAGCAGTACTTC.

This clone was seen more than once but under ten times. The chain uses TRBV4-1 and TRBJ2-2; the D gene is possibly TRBD2 (5 bases). Germline V gives CDR1 MGHRA, CDR2 YSYEKL. This CDR3 has 15 residues. The ends were cut back, 0 bases at V and 1 base at J, with 6 bases in the middle. The CDR3 reads CASSQDGLNTGELFF. CDR3 nucleotides: TGCGCCAGCAGCCAAGATGGACTGAACACCGGGGAGCTGTTTTTT.